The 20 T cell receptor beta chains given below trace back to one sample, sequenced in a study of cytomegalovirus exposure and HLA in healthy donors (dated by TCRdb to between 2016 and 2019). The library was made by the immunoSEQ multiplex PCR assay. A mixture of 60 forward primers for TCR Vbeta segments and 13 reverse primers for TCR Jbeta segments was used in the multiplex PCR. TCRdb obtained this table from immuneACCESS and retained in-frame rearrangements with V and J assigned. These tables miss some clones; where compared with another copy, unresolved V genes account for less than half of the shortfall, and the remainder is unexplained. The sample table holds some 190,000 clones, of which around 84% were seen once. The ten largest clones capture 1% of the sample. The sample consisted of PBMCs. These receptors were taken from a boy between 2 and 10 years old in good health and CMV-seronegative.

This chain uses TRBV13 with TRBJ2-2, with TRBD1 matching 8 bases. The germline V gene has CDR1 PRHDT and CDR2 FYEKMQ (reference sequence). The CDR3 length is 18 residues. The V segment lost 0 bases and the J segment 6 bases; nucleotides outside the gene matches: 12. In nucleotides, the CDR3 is TGTGCCAGCAGCTTAGGTCTCGCGACAGGGGTTCGTGCCGGGGAGCTGTTTTTT. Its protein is CASSLGLATGVRAGELFF. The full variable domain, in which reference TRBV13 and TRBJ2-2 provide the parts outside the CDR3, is AAGVIQSPRHLIKEKRETATLKCYPIPRHDTVYWYQQGPGQDPQFLISFYEKMQSDKGSIPDRFSAQQFSDYHSELNMSSLELGDSALYFCASSLGLATGVRAGELFFGEGSRLTVL.

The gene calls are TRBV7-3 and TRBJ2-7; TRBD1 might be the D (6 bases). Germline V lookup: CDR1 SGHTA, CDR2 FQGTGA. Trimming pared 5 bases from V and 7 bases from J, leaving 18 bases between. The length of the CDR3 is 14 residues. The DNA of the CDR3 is TGTGCCAGCAGCCCAGGGGCTTACCCGGGGGAGCAGTACTTC. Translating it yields CASSPGAYPGEQYF.

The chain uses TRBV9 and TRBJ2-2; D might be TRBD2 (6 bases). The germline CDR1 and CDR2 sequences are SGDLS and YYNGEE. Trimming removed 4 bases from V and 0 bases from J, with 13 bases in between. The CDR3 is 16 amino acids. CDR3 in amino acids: CASSPPTGANTGELFF. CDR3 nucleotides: TGTGCCAGCAGCCCCCCTACGGGGGCGAACACCGGGGAGCTGTTTTTT.

CDR3 DNA sequence: TGTGCCAGCAGCTTCTCGGGGTTCTCTGGAAACACCATATATTTT. It translates to CASSFSGFSGNTIYF. V usage is TRBV7-2 and J usage is TRBJ1-3, with D unclear. The CDR3 consists of 15 residues. Germline values: CDR1 SGHTA, CDR2 FQGNSA. The V and J ends lost 3 bases and 0 bases respectively, with 9 bases between them.

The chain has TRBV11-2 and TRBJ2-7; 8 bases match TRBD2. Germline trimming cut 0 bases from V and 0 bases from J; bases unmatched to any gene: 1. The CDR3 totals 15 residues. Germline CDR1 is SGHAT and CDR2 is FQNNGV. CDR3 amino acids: CASSLESGSSYEQYF. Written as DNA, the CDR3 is TGTGCCAGCAGCTTAGAGAGCGGGAGCTCCTACGAGCAGTACTTC. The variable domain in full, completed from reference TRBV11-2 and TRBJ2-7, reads EAGVAQSPRYKIIEKRQSVAFWCNPISGHATLYWYQQILGQGPKLLIQFQNNGVVDDSQLPKDRFSAERLKGVDSTLKIQPAKLEDSAVYLCASSLESGSSYEQYFGPGTRLTVT.

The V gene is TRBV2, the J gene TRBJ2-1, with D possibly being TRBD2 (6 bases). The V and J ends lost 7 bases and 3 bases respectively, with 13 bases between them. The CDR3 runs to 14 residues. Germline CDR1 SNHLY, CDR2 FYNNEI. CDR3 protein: CASKDGSGYNEQFF. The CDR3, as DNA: TGTGCCAGCAAGGATGGTAGCGGCTACAATGAGCAGTTCTTC.

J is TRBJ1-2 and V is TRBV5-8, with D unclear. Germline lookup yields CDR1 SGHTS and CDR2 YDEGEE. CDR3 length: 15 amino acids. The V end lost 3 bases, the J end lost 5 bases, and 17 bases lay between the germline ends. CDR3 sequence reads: CASSSGRVGIYGYTF. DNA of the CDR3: TGTGCCAGCAGCTCGGGGAGAGTAGGCATTTATGGCTACACCTTC.

Here the CDR3 DNA reads TGTGCCAGCAGCTCGTTCCGGGACAGCTTCATGAACACTGAAGCTTTCTTT. This gives the protein CASSSFRDSFMNTEAFF. The V gene is TRBV13, the J gene TRBJ1-1; 7 bases map to TRBD1. Germline V gene lookup returns CDR1 PRHDT and CDR2 FYEKMQ (reference sequence). V shed 4 bases, J shed 0 bases, and the junction held 11 bases outside the gene matches. CDR3 length: 17 residues. Using reference TRBV13 and TRBJ1-1 for the parts outside the CDR3, the full variable domain is AAGVIQSPRHLIKEKRETATLKCYPIPRHDTVYWYQQGPGQDPQFLISFYEKMQSDKGSIPDRFSAQQFSDYHSELNMSSLELGDSALYFCASSSFRDSFMNTEAFFGQGTRLTVV.

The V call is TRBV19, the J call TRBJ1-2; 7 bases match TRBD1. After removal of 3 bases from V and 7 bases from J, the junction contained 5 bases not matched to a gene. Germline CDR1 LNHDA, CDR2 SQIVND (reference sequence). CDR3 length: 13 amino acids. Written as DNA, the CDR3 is TGTGCCAGTAGTATCGGACAGGTTCGTGGCTACACCTTC. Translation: CASSIGQVRGYTF.

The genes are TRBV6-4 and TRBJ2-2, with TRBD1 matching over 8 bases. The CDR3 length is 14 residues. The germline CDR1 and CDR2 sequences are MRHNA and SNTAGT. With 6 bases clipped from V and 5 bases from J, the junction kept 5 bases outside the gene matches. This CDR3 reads CASRVTGGTGELFF. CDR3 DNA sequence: TGTGCCAGCAGAGTAACAGGGGGAACCGGGGAGCTGTTTTTT.

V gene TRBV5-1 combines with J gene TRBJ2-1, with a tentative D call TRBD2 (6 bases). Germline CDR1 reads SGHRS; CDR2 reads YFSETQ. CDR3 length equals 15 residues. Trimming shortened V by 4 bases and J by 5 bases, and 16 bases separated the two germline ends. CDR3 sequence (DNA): TGCGCCAGCAGCCAGGGACTGTGGGCAAACAATGAGCAGTTCTTC. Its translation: CASSQGLWANNEQFF.

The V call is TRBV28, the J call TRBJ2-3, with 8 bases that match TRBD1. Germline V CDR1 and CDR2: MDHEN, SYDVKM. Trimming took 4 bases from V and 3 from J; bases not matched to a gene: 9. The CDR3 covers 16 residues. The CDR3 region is CASSSLLGTGTDTQYF. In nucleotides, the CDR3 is TGTGCCAGCAGTTCCCTTCTCGGGACAGGTACAGATACGCAGTATTTT.

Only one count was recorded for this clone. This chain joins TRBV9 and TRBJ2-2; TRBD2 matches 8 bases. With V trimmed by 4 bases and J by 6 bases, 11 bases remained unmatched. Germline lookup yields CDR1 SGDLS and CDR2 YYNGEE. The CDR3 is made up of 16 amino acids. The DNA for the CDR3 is TGTGCCAGCAGCTCCAGACCGGGGGGGTGGGCCGGGGAGCTGTTTTTT. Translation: CASSSRPGGWAGELFF.

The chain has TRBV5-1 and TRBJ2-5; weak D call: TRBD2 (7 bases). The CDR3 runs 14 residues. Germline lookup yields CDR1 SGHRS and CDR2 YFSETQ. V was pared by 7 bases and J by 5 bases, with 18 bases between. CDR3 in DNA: TGCGCCAGCTCCCCCGTAGGGGGGGCCGAGACCCAGTACTTC. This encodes CASSPVGGAETQYF.

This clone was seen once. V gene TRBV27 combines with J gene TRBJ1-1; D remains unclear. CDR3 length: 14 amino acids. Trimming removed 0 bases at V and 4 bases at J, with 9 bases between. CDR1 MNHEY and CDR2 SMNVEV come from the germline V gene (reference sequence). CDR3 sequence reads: CASSLSQVFTEAFF. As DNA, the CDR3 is TGTGCCAGCAGTTTATCCCAGGTGTTCACTGAAGCTTTCTTT.

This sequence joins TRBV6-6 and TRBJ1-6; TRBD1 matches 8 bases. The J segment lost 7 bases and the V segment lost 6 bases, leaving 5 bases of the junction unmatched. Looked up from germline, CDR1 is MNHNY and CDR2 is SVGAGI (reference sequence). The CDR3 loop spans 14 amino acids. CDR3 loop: CASRTQGENSPLHF. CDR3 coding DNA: TGTGCCAGCAGGACACAGGGGGAAAATTCACCCCTCCACTTT.

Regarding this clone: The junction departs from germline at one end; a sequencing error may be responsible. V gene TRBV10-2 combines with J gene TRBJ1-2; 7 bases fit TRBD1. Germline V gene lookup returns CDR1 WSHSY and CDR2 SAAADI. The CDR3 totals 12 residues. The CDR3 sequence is CASSPGQRWGEF. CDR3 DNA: TGCGCCAGCAGTCCGGGACAGCGATGGGGCGAGTTC.

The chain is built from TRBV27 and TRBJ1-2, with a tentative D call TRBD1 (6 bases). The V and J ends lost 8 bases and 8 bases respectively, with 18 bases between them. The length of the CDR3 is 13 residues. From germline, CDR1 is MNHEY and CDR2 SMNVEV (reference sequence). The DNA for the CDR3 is TGTGCCAGCGGAGGACAGTCCAGGGAAGGCTACACCTTC. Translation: CASGGQSREGYTF.

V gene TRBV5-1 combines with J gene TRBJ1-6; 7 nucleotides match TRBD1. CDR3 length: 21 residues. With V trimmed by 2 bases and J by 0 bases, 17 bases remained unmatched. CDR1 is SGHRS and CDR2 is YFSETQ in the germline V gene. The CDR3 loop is CASSLIPVGQEFFSYNSPLHF. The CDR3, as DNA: TGCGCCAGCAGCTTAATTCCTGTTGGACAGGAATTTTTCTCCTATAATTCACCCCTCCACTTT.

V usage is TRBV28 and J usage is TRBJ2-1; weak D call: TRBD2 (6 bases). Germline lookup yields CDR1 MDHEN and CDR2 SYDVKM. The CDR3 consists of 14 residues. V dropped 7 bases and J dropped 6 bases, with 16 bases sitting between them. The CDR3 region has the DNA TGTGCCAGCACCCCTCCCGGGCGGGGCAATGAGCAGTTCTTC. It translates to CASTPPGRGNEQFF. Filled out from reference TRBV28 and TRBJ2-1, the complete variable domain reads DVKVTQSSRYLVKRTGEKVFLECVQDMDHENMFWYRQDPGLGLRLIYFSYDVKMKEKGDIPEGYSVSREKKERFSLILESASTNQTSMYLCASTPPGRGNEQFFGPGTRLTVL.